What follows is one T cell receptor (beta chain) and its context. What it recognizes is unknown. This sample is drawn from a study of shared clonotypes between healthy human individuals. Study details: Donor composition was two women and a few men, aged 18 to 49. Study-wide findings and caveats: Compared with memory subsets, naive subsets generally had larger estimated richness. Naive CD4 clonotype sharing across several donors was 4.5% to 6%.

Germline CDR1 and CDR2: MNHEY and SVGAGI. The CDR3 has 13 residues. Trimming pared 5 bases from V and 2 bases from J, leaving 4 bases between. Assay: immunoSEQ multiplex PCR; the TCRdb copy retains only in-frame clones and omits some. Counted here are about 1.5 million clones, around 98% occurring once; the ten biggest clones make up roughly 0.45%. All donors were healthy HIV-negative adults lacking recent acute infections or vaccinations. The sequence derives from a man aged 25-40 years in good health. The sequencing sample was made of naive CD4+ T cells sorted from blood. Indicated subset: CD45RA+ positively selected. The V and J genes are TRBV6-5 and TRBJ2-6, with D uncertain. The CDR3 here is CASSPPGANVLTF. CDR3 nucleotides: TGTGCCAGCAGTCCTCCTGGGGCCAACGTCCTGACTTTC.